This T cell receptor beta chain was retrieved from a study of blood T cell repertoires in COVID-19. Measured with immunoSEQ multiplex PCR; TCRdb has only the in-frame clones, and not every one. The sample contains just over 650,000 clones, 80% to 90% of which appear only once. This CDR3 is built from 13 residues. Trimming removed 6 bases from V and 5 bases from J, with 11 bases in between. Germline V gene data show CDR1 as SNHLY and CDR2 as FYNNEI. This receptor was taken from a woman aged 18-30 years with acute or convalescent COVID-19. Sequenced sample: peripheral blood. The chain couples TRBV2 to TRBJ1-5; a possible D gene is TRBD1 (6 bases). The CDR3 sequence: CASRFEGDQPQHF. The CDR3 DNA sequence: TGTGCCAGCAGATTTGAGGGGGATCAGCCCCAGCATTTT.